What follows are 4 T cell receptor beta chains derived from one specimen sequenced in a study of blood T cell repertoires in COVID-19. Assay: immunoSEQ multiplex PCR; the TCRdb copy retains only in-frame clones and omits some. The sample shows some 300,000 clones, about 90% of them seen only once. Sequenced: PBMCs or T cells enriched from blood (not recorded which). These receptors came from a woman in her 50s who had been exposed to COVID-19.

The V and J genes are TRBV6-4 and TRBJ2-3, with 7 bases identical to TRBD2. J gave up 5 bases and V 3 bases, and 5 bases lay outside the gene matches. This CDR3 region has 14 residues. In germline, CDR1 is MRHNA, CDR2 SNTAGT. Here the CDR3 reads CASSESAGRDTQYF. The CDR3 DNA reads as TGTGCCAGCAGTGAATCAGCGGGGCGAGATACGCAGTATTTT.

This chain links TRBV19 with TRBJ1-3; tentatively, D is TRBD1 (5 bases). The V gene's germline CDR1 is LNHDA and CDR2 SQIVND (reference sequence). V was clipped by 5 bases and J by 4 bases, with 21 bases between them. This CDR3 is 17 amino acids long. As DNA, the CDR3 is TGTGCCAGTAGTCGAGACCGGGACTCGAGAAGCGGAAACACCATATATTTT. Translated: CASSRDRDSRSGNTIYF.

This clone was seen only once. The CDR3 region is CASSQAEGGRSNQPQHF. The CDR3 DNA reads TGCGCCAGCAGCCAAGCTGAAGGGGGTAGGAGCAATCAGCCCCAGCATTTT. The genes are TRBV4-1 and TRBJ1-5; TRBD1 might be the D (6 bases). There are 17 residues in the CDR3. CDR1 MGHRA and CDR2 YSYEKL come from the germline V gene. V shed 1 base and J shed 1 base, with 14 bases lying between them.

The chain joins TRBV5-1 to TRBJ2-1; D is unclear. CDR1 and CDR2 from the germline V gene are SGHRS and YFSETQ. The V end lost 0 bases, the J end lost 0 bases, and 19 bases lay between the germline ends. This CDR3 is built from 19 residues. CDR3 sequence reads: CASSLDRDFLSSSYNEQFF. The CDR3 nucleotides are TGCGCCAGCAGCTTGGACCGAGACTTCCTTTCCTCCTCCTACAATGAGCAGTTCTTC. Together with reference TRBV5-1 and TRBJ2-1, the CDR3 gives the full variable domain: KAGVTQTPRYLIKTRGQQVTLSCSPISGHRSVSWYQQTPGQGLQFLFEYFSETQRNKGNFPGRFSGRQFSNSRSEMNVSTLELGDSALYLCASSLDRDFLSSSYNEQFFGPGTRLTVL.